Listed below are T cell receptor beta chains from one sample, sequenced in a study of OX40 agonist ivuxolimab in advanced cancers. Assay used: immunoSEQ multiplex PCR; TCRdb lists only in-frame clones, some missing. This sample has 20,000 to 25,000 clones, with over 65% found just once. The sequencing used CD4+ or CD8+ T cells sorted from blood, collected in a trial of the OX40 agonist ivuxolimab. The source is an adult with an advanced solid tumor such as melanoma, head and neck, liver or kidney cancer. The CDR3 runs from the conserved cysteine through the conserved F or W. Clone size appears in some rows only: once, few, many, or a class for an expanded clone.

V gene	CDR3 length	J gene	clone size	CDR3 protein
TRBV19	14	TRBJ2-7	NA	CASSPGQGPYEQYF
TRBV4-1	16	TRBJ2-7	NA	CASSHTTGTSSHEQYF
TRBV28	14	TRBJ2-7	NA	CASSLDGSSYEQYF
TRBV5-6	12	TRBJ2-7	NA	CASSYGTGEQYF
TRBV30	14	TRBJ2-7	NA	CAWRRTGTSYEQYF
TRBV28	12	TRBJ1-1	medium-sized	CASSLEYSEAFF
TRBV2	14	TRBJ2-7	NA	CASRDPRLLYEQYF
TRBV6-5	15	TRBJ1-4	NA	CASSYSGVNNEKLFF
TRBV7-3	13	TRBJ2-3	NA	CASSSYSTDTQYF
TRBV27	17	TRBJ2-1	NA	CASSKMPVAGGGNEQFF
TRBV15	12	TRBJ1-1	few	CATSRGHTEAFF
TRBV7-9	14	TRBJ2-1	NA	CASSLAGGGNEQFF
TRBV7-9	13	TRBJ2-7	many	CASSQSDRDEQYF
TRBV28	15	TRBJ2-7	NA	CASSLVRGYSYEQYF
TRBV4-1	17	NA	NA	CASSQGLAGGSSYEQYF
TRBV5-1	12	TRBJ2-4	NA	CASSLSFLDQYF
TRBV30	11	TRBJ2-1	few	CAWGAGNEQFF
TRBV7-9	15	TRBJ2-1	NA	CASSGTGGINNEQFF
TRBV7-6	14	TRBJ1-3	NA	CASSPTGAGNTIYF
TRBV18	16	TRBJ2-1	NA	CASSPLAGGLYNEQFF
TRBV6-6	13	TRBJ2-1	NA	CASSLVYYNEQFF
TRBV5-6	14	TRBJ2-7	NA	CASSLDTLSYEQYF
TRBV10-3	14	TRBJ2-7	NA	CAISSWEGNYEQYF
TRBV4-1	15	TRBJ1-3	NA	CASSHSTATGNTIYF
TRBV7-9	15	TRBJ2-3	NA	CASSFTAGGTDTQYF
TRBV9	16	TRBJ2-1	NA	CASSLEVGAGANEQFF
TRBV18	13	TRBJ2-7	NA	CASSPPGTYEQYF
TRBV7-9	12	TRBJ1-2	few	CASSLGSTGYTF
TRBV28	14	TRBJ2-1	NA	CASRFTLSYNEQFF
TRBV29-1	16	TRBJ2-1	NA	CSAPKGIASSYNEQFF
TRBV2	13	TRBJ1-2	few	CASRGTGVYGYTF
TRBV10-1	14	TRBJ2-1	NA	CASSESSSNNEQFF
TRBV7-6	15	TRBJ1-1	NA	CASSLPGVGDAEAFF
TRBV2	13	TRBJ2-7	NA	CASSMRDSYEQYF
TRBV6-5	13	TRBJ2-5	few	CASSYAVQETQYF
TRBV7-9	16	TRBJ2-7	NA	CASSFSAGAVSYEQYF
TRBV28	13	TRBJ2-1	NA	CASSFLAGDEQFF
TRBV4-2	15	TRBJ2-7	NA	CASSLVRDRDYEQYF